Here is one TCR beta chain with its context. The data belong to a study of early T cells in non-severe SARS-CoV-2 infection. The CDR3 spans 15 residues. The V end was cut by 2 bases, the J end by 4 bases, with 13 bases between. Germline values: CDR1 SEHNR, CDR2 FQNEAQ (reference sequence). TCRdb called the 5' RACE reads again in MiXCR, with one record for every CDR3 protein. The repertoire holds 100,000 to 150,000 distinct CDR3 sequences, with 14% to 15% as singletons. The source is an adult who was a healthcare worker with PCR-confirmed SARS-CoV-2 infection or an uninfected control (not recorded which). The rearrangement uses TRBV7-9 and TRBJ2-3; D unresolved. Input material: whole blood. The CDR3 coding sequence is TGTGCCAGCAGCTTACTTCAACGGAGCGCAGATACGCAGTATTTT. This codes for CASSLLQRSADTQYF.